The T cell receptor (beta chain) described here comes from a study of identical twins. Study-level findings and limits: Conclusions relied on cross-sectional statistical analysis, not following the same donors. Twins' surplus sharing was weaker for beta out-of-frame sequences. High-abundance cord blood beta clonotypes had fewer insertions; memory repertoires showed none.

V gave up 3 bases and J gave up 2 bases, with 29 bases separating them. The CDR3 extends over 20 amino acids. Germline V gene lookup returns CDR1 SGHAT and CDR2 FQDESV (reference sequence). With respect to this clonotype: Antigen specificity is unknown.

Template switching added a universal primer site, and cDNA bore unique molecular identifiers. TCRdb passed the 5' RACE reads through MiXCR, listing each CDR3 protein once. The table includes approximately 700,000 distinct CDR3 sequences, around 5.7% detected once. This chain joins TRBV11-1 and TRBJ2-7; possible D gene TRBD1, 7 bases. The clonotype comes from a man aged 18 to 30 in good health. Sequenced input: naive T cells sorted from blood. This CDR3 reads CASSFSPGAPEGQSPYEQYF. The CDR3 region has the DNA TGTGCCAGCAGCTTTTCTCCGGGTGCCCCGGAGGGACAGTCCCCCTACGAGCAGTACTTC.